This T cell receptor (beta chain) was captured by sequencing in a study of cytomegalovirus exposure and HLA in healthy donors. Study details: Researchers previously reported finding just under 120 million unique TCR beta sequences from 150 million to 200 million T cells.

Notes on the study in general: The study recorded about 150 TCR beta chains that were cytomegalovirus-associated.

The junction had 2 bases not matched to a gene; V was cut back by 6 bases and J by 5 bases. This CDR3 is 13 amino acids long. Germline lookup yields CDR1 MNHEY and CDR2 SMNVEV (reference sequence). A word on this clone: No antigen is known for it.

The donors (healthy individuals) were bone marrow donors. PCR involved 60 Vbeta and 13 Jbeta primers. Repertoires were generated with immunoSEQ multiplex PCR, while TCRdb's copy carries only in-frame clones and drops some. The table records 210,000 or so clones, around 89% of them present only once. Specimen: PBMCs. This clonotype was sampled from a woman between 18 and 30 years old in good health and CMV-seronegative. This chain uses TRBV27 with TRBJ2-2, with 8 bases that match TRBD1. For the CDR3, the DNA is TGTGCCAGCAGAAACAGGGGGACCGGGGAGCTGTTTTTT. Its translation: CASRNRGTGELFF.